This paragraph reports one TCR beta chain. Trimming at V came to 3 bases and at J to 4 bases, leaving 6 bases not matched to a gene. The germline V gene has CDR1 LGHNA and CDR2 YSLEER. The CDR3 extends over 15 amino acids. In TCRdb, the 5' RACE reads were re-called with MiXCR into one record per CDR3 protein. The table lists 90,000 to 120,000 distinct CDR3 sequences, 14% of them singletons, with around 43% in the top ten. The record originates from a study of T-cell memory formation after mild COVID-19. Sequencing was carried out using PBMCs or a T cell subset sorted from them (not recorded which). The TCR originated in a man younger than 35 who had mild COVID-19 (a few samples of this study predate the infection). Cell type and time point are not known. The chain combines TRBV4-3 with TRBJ1-3; TRBD1 aligns across 7 bases. The CDR3 here is CASSHRQGNGNTIYF. The CDR3 DNA is TGCGCCAGCAGCCACCGACAGGGCAACGGAAACACCATATATTTT.